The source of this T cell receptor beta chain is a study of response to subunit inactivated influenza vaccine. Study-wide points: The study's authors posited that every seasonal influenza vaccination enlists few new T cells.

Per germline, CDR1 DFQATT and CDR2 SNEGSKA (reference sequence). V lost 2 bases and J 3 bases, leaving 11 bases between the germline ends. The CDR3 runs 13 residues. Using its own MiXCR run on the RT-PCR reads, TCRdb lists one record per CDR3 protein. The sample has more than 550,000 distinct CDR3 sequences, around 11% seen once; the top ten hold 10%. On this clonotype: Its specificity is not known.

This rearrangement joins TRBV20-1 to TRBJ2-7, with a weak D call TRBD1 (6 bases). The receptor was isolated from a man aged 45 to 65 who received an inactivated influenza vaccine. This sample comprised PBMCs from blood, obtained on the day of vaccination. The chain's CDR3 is CSARLGARYEQYF. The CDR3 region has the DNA TGCAGTGCTAGATTGGGGGCGCGCTACGAGCAGTACTTC.